A single sample is the source of the 20 T cell receptor beta chains below, sequenced in a study of cytomegalovirus exposure and HLA in healthy donors. Sequencing was performed with immunoSEQ multiplex PCR; in TCRdb, only in-frame clones are kept and a portion is missing. This sample yields just under 75,000 clones, of which approximately 94% are seen a single time; 3.2% belongs to the top ten. Sequenced: PBMCs. These receptor sequences come from a woman under 30 in good health and CMV-seropositive.

This chain uses TRBV7-8 with TRBJ1-4; 8 bases are shared with TRBD1. V was pared by 3 bases and J by 8 bases, with 5 bases of the junction left unmatched. Looked up from germline, CDR1 is SGHVS and CDR2 is FQNEAQ. This CDR3 is built from 14 residues. As DNA, the CDR3 is TGTGCCAGCAGCTTCCAGGGGGCGGGGGAAAAACTGTTTTTT. As protein: CASSFQGAGEKLFF.

The chain employs TRBV30 and TRBJ1-6; D is ambiguous. Germline lookup yields CDR1 GTSNPN and CDR2 SVGIG (reference sequence). Trimming took 2 bases from V and 5 from J, leaving 7 bases between them. The CDR3 totals 13 residues. The CDR3 coding sequence is TGTGCCTGGAGTTCTATTAATAATTCACCCCTCCACTTT. It yields the protein CAWSSINNSPLHF.

The rearrangement uses TRBV4-3 and TRBJ2-7; 11 nucleotides match TRBD2. The junction had 5 bases not matched to a gene; V was cut back by 0 bases and J by 4 bases. The CDR3 runs to 16 residues. CDR1 and CDR2 from the germline V gene are LGHNA and YSLEER. CDR3 coding DNA: TGCGCCAGCAGCCAAGAGACTCTAGCGGGAGGATACGAGCAGTACTTC. It is translated as CASSQETLAGGYEQYF.

This chain uses TRBV5-6 with TRBJ1-3; TRBD1 might be the D (5 bases). The germline CDR1 and CDR2 sequences are SGHDT and YYEEEE. The CDR3 loop spans 13 amino acids. The V end lost 4 bases, the J end lost 3 bases, and 8 bases lay between the germline ends. The CDR3 reads CASSPGVGNTIYF. The CDR3 DNA reads TGTGCCAGCAGCCCGGGGGTTGGAAACACCATATATTTT.

This clone was detected once. The chain is built from TRBV30 and TRBJ2-7; 7 bases map to TRBD2. Germline V gene data show CDR1 as GTSNPN and CDR2 as SVGIG (reference sequence). The CDR3 loop spans 15 amino acids. The trim removed 4 bases at V and 6 bases at J, leaving 15 bases unmatched. The CDR3 region has the DNA TGTGCCTGGAAATATGAGGGAGTGTCGGGAGGCGAGCAGTACTTC. Translating gives CAWKYEGVSGGEQYF.

The genes are TRBV5-4 and TRBJ1-2, with D possibly TRBD1 on 5 matching bases. The CDR3 is 13 residues long. Germline CDR1 and CDR2: SGHNT and YYREEE (reference sequence). Trimming shortened V by 4 bases and J by 3 bases, and 10 bases separated the two germline ends. The CDR3 nucleotides read TGTGCCAGCAGCACTACAGGAGACTATGGCTACACCTTC. This codes for CASSTTGDYGYTF. Using reference TRBV5-4 and TRBJ1-2 for the parts outside the CDR3, the full variable domain is ETGVTQSPTHLIKTRGQQVTLRCSSQSGHNTVSWYQQALGQGPQFIFQYYREEENGRGNFPPRFSGLQFPNYSSELNVNALELDDSALYLCASSTTGDYGYTFGSGTRLTVV.

V and J are TRBV19 and TRBJ2-7, with D possibly matching TRBD1 (6 bases). The CDR3 runs 15 residues. Germline loops: CDR1 LNHDA, CDR2 SQIVND (reference sequence). V shed 3 bases and J shed 0 bases, with 12 bases lying between them. The CDR3 bases are TGTGCCAGTAGTATTCAGACAGGTAGCTCCTACGAGCAGTACTTC. Translation gives CASSIQTGSSYEQYF.

The chain couples TRBV15 to TRBJ1-3, with D hard to call. The ends were cut back, 1 base at V and 4 bases at J, with 11 bases in the middle. The CDR3 runs 15 residues. Germline values: CDR1 LNHNV, CDR2 YYDKDF (reference sequence). The CDR3 sequence: CATSRVTGRGNTIYF. The CDR3 coding sequence is TGTGCCACCAGCAGAGTAACGGGGAGGGGAAACACCATATATTTT.

The chain carries TRBV14 and TRBJ1-1; possible D gene TRBD1, 5 bases. Germline values: CDR1 SGHDN, CDR2 FVKESK. The CDR3 loop spans 13 amino acids. V shed 5 bases and J shed 3 bases, with 10 bases lying between them. The CDR3 region is CASSSRQHTEAFF. The CDR3 region has the DNA TGTGCCAGCAGCTCCAGACAGCACACTGAAGCTTTCTTT. The complete variable domain, with remaining parts taken from reference TRBV14 and TRBJ1-1, reads EAGVTQFPSHSVIEKGQTVTLRCDPISGHDNLYWYRRVMGKEIKFLLHFVKESKQDESGMPNNRFLAERTGGTYSTLKVQPAELEDSGVYFCASSSRQHTEAFFGQGTRLTVV.

The chain has TRBV9 and TRBJ2-3; D is ambiguous. The germline V gene encodes CDR1 SGDLS and CDR2 YYNGEE. The CDR3 is 13 residues long. V lost 2 bases to trimming and J lost 0 bases, with 4 bases between them. CDR3 residues: CASSVTSTDTQYF. The CDR3 DNA sequence: TGTGCCAGCAGCGTCACTAGCACAGATACGCAGTATTTT.

This chain links TRBV19 with TRBJ1-2; 10 bases match TRBD1. The CDR3 has 14 amino acids. Germline V gene lookup returns CDR1 LNHDA and CDR2 SQIVND (reference sequence). J lost 6 bases, V lost 2 bases, and 3 bases had no gene match. DNA for the CDR3: TGTGCCAGTAGTATACGACAGGGGGCAGATGGCTACACCTTC. This gives the protein CASSIRQGADGYTF.

This clone occurred once. J is TRBJ2-7 and V is TRBV7-9; D unresolved. V lost 11 bases and J 1 base, leaving 9 bases between the germline ends. There are 11 residues in the CDR3. CDR1 is SEHNR, CDR2 FQNEAQ, per germline (reference sequence). The CDR3 here is CASGTSYEQYF. The CDR3 nucleotides read TGTGCCTCAGGCACGTCCTACGAGCAGTACTTC.

The genes are TRBV5-4 and TRBJ2-6; tentatively, D is TRBD1 (8 bases). Germline assignment: CDR1 SGHNT and CDR2 YYREEE (reference sequence). This CDR3 is 19 amino acids long. V was cut by 4 bases and J by 0 bases, with 20 bases left in between. CDR3: CASSPGGGTGSSGANVLTF. The CDR3 DNA reads as TGTGCCAGCAGCCCGGGGGGCGGGACAGGAAGCTCTGGGGCCAACGTCCTGACTTTC.

Only a few counts were recorded for this clone. The chain combines TRBV29-1 with TRBJ2-1; 10 bases line up with TRBD2. V trimming: 3 bases; J trimming: 6 bases; junction bases outside the gene matches: 5. CDR1 is SQVTM, CDR2 ANQGSEA, per germline. The CDR3 consists of 14 residues. DNA for the CDR3: TGCAGCGTTGACACCAGCGGGAGGGCCAATGAGCAGTTCTTC. Its translation is CSVDTSGRANEQFF.

The genes are TRBV18 and TRBJ1-1; D remains unclear. This CDR3 has 13 residues. CDR1 KGHSH and CDR2 LQKENI come from the germline V gene. Trimming shortened V by 6 bases and J by 5 bases, and 13 bases separated the two germline ends. CDR3 loop: CASSLRLETEAFF. CDR3 in DNA: TGTGCCAGCTCGCTACGACTTGAAACTGAAGCTTTCTTT. Full variable domain (outside the CDR3, taken from reference TRBV18 and TRBJ1-1): NAGVMQNPRHLVRRRGQEARLRCSPMKGHSHVYWYRQLPEEGLKFMVYLQKENIIDESGMPKERFSAEFPKEGPSILRIQQVVRGDSAAYFCASSLRLETEAFFGQGTRLTVV.

The rearrangement joins TRBV18 to TRBJ2-2; 9 nucleotides agree with TRBD2. J gave up 4 bases and V 4 bases, and 4 bases lay outside the gene matches. This CDR3 has 15 residues. Germline V CDR1 and CDR2: KGHSH, LQKENI. The CDR3 here is CASSLAGEITGELFF. The CDR3, as DNA: TGTGCCAGCTCACTAGCGGGGGAGATCACCGGGGAGCTGTTTTTT. Full variable domain (remainder filled in from reference TRBV18 and TRBJ2-2): NAGVMQNPRHLVRRRGQEARLRCSPMKGHSHVYWYRQLPEEGLKFMVYLQKENIIDESGMPKERFSAEFPKEGPSILRIQQVVRGDSAAYFCASSLAGEITGELFFGEGSRLTVL.

CDR3: CASSPLGGQRGNYGYTF. The CDR3 bases are TGTGCCAGCAGCCCCCTAGGGGGACAGAGGGGAAACTATGGCTACACCTTC. This chain uses TRBV7-9 with TRBJ1-2; 7 nucleotides align to TRBD1. This CDR3 comprises 17 residues. V lost 5 bases to trimming and J lost 2 bases; unmatched junction nucleotides: 14. Germline V gene data show CDR1 as SEHNR and CDR2 as FQNEAQ (reference sequence). Full variable domain (missing parts from reference TRBV7-9 and TRBJ1-2): DTGVSQNPRHKITKRGQNVTFRCDPISEHNRLYWYRQTLGQGPEFLTYFQNEAQLEKSRLLSDRFSAERPKGSFSTLEIQRTEQGDSAMYLCASSPLGGQRGNYGYTFGSGTRLTVV.

The chain employs TRBV7-8 and TRBJ2-7; no firm D call. CDR3 length equals 18 residues. V was cut by 4 bases and J by 2 bases, with 24 bases left in between. Germline V lookup: CDR1 SGHVS, CDR2 FQNEAQ. CDR3 loop: CASSSLGQTKQRPYEQYF. The DNA of the CDR3 is TGTGCCAGCAGCTCCCTTGGGCAGACGAAACAACGACCCTACGAGCAGTACTTC.

The chain employs TRBV5-1 and TRBJ2-1, with 12 bases that match TRBD2. V lost 1 base and J lost 15; bases outside the gene matches: 11. Germline V gene lookup returns CDR1 SGHRS and CDR2 YFSETQ. The CDR3 is 15 amino acids. CDR3 coding DNA: TGCGCCAGCAGCTTGCTTCCTAGCGGGGGGGCGTTGACGTTCTTC. This codes for CASSLLPSGGALTFF.

Concerning this clone itself: An end of the junction does not agree with germline; a read error may underlie this. The chain recombines TRBV28 with TRBJ1-1; D remains unclear. This CDR3 contains 12 residues. Germline CDR1 and CDR2: MDHEN and SYDVKM. The chain's CDR3 is CASSQPPRVTFF. In DNA form, the CDR3 reads TGTGCCAGCAGTCAACCCCCGAGGGTAACCTTTTTT.